The 20 T cell receptor beta chains below were found in one sample sequenced in a study of control samples from healthy donors and cancer patients. Clones were read by immunoSEQ multiplex PCR, and TCRdb kept only the in-frame ones, dropping some. The sample holds around 51,000 clones, roughly 80% seen once. Sequencing was done on a sample of blood. These TCRs come from a man in his 70s in good health.

DNA of the CDR3: TGTGCCTGGAGTGTATCAGGGACCGAGCAGTACTTC. Residues: CAWSVSGTEQYF. The chain uses TRBV30 and TRBJ2-7, with D perhaps being TRBD1 or TRBD2 (5 bases each). Trimming took 0 bases from V and 6 from J, leaving 9 bases between them. CDR3 length: 12 residues. Per the germline V gene, CDR1 is GTSNPN and CDR2 is SVGIG (reference sequence).

The chain couples TRBV28 to TRBJ2-7; 7 positions match TRBD1. The CDR3 runs to 14 residues. Germline CDR1 is MDHEN and CDR2 is SYDVKM. The V gene end was trimmed by 1 base and the J gene end by 4 bases; junction bases not matched to a gene: 4. The CDR3 loop is CASSLSGTVYEQYF. The CDR3 region has the DNA TGTGCCAGCAGTTTATCTGGGACAGTGTACGAGCAGTACTTC.

This clone was found a few times. The rearrangement joins TRBV18 to TRBJ1-6; TRBD1 might be the D (6 bases). There are 13 residues in the CDR3. The V end lost 4 bases, the J end lost 7 bases, and 8 bases lay between the germline ends. From germline, CDR1 is KGHSH and CDR2 LQKENI. The CDR3, as DNA: TGTGCCAGCTCACAAGGACAGAATTCACCCCTCCACTTT. It encodes CASSQGQNSPLHF.

This clone was counted a single time. This chain uses TRBV6-5 with TRBJ2-2; D is unresolved. The CDR3 length is 14 residues. The germline V and J ends were trimmed by 6 bases and 3 bases, with 11 bases remaining between them. Per the germline V gene, CDR1 is MNHEY and CDR2 is SVGAGI. CDR3 sequence (DNA): TGTGCCAGCAGCCGAAAATGGGACACCGGGGAGCTGTTTTTT. It is translated as CASSRKWDTGELFF.

V gene TRBV5-1 combines with J gene TRBJ1-2; a weak D match, TRBD1 (5 bases). The CDR3 extends over 16 amino acids. From germline, CDR1 is SGHRS and CDR2 YFSETQ. Between the trimmed V and J ends, which lost 4 bases and 4 bases, there was a span of 20 bases. CDR3 sequence (DNA): TGCGCCAGCAGCCCCGGACATCACGAGGACGCCTATGGCTACACCTTC. Translated: CASSPGHHEDAYGYTF.

This clone was picked up a small number of times. The chain has TRBV3-1 (or the pseudogene TRBV3-2) and TRBJ2-1; either TRBD1 or TRBD2 may supply D (6 bases each). Trimming stripped 5 bases from V and 12 bases from J, with 20 bases between. The germline V gene has CDR1 LGHDT and CDR2 YNNKEL (reference sequence). There are 14 residues in the CDR3. As DNA, the CDR3 is TGTGCCAGCAGCTTAGGAGGGGGACCCCTCGGGCAGTTCTTC. It specifies CASSLGGGPLGQFF.

The chain has TRBV7-2 and TRBJ1-5, with D perhaps matching TRBD1 (6 bases). Trimming cost V 2 bases and J 7 bases, with 21 bases left between them. The V gene's germline CDR1 is SGHTA and CDR2 FQGNSA. The CDR3 consists of 17 residues. The CDR3 loop reads CASSLIPGAGLGQPQHF. The CDR3 DNA follows: TGTGCCAGCAGCTTAATCCCGGGGGCAGGCCTAGGGCAGCCCCAGCATTTT.

The table lists this clone with a few counts. This chain links TRBV11-2 with TRBJ1-5; perhaps TRBD1 as D (5 bases). CDR3 size: 12 residues. V lost 0 bases, J lost 10 bases, and 7 bases lay in between. CDR1 and CDR2 (germline): SGHAT, FQNNGV. The CDR3 region is CASSLERGPQHF. The CDR3 DNA reads as TGTGCCAGCAGCTTAGAAAGGGGCCCCCAGCATTTT.

The chain combines TRBV5-1 with TRBJ1-2, with D hard to call. The V end lost 3 bases, the J end lost 2 bases, and 11 bases lay between the germline ends. The CDR3 contains 14 residues. Germline-derived CDR1 and CDR2 are SGHRS and YFSETQ. The chain's CDR3 is CASSSDPRNYGYTF. CDR3 bases: TGCGCCAGCAGCTCGGACCCAAGGAACTATGGCTACACCTTC.

The sample holds a few counts of this clone. The chain has TRBV27 and TRBJ2-5; D may be TRBD1 (5 bases). Trimming pared 5 bases from V and 5 bases from J, leaving 15 bases between. The CDR3 runs 14 residues. CDR1 and CDR2 from the germline V gene are MNHEY and SMNVEV (reference sequence). The CDR3 spells CASSPRPRAETQYF. The DNA for the CDR3 is TGTGCCAGCAGTCCCCGACCCAGGGCTGAGACCCAGTACTTC.

The chain is built from TRBV7-2 and TRBJ1-2; TRBD1 aligns across 10 bases. The CDR3 covers 13 residues. V trimming: 5 bases; J trimming: 12 bases; junction bases outside the gene matches: 9. Per germline, CDR1 SGHTA and CDR2 FQGNSA. CDR3 DNA: TGTGCCAGCAGCCCCCGGAGCGGGACAGGGGACACCTTC. Translated, it gives CASSPRSGTGDTF.

The chain uses TRBV10-1 and TRBJ1-3, with 7 bases matching TRBD1. CDR1 is WNHNN, CDR2 SYGVQD, per germline (reference sequence). The junction had 17 bases not matched to a gene; V was cut back by 10 bases and J by 2 bases. This CDR3 spans 17 amino acids. The CDR3 here is CAIAQGPLLWAGNTIYF. CDR3 bases: TGCGCCATCGCACAGGGGCCCCTACTGTGGGCTGGAAACACCATATATTTT.

The sample holds many counts of this clone. This chain uses TRBV21-1 with TRBJ1-2. TRBV21-1 is shown as a pseudogene. There are 15 residues in the CDR3. CDR3 residues: CASSKWEGVYYGYTF. The CDR3 bases are TGTGCCAGCAGCAAATGGGAGGGGGTTTACTATGGCTACACCTTC.

This chain links TRBV27 with TRBJ2-6; possibly TRBD1 for D (7 bases). Germline CDR1 reads MNHEY; CDR2 reads SMNVEV (reference sequence). V was trimmed by 8 bases and J by 4 bases, leaving 18 bases between them. The CDR3 runs 16 residues. CDR3 sequence reads: CASRRGLQAGANVLTF. The CDR3 region has the DNA TGTGCCAGCCGGAGGGGGCTACAGGCAGGGGCCAACGTCCTGACTTTC.

The chain couples TRBV11-1 to TRBJ2-7; either TRBD1 or TRBD2 may fit D (5 bases each). The length of the CDR3 is 14 residues. Trimming shortened V by 0 bases and J by 4 bases, and 10 bases separated the two germline ends. Per the germline V gene, CDR1 is SGHAT and CDR2 is FQDESV (reference sequence). CDR3 sequence: CASSLAGTKYEQYF. The CDR3, as DNA: TGTGCCAGCAGCTTAGCCGGGACGAAGTACGAGCAGTACTTC. Variable domain in full (rest from reference TRBV11-1 and TRBJ2-7): EAEVAQSPRYKITEKSQAVAFWCDPISGHATLYWYRQILGQGPELLVQFQDESVVDDSQLPKDRFSAERLKGVDSTLKIQPAELGDSAMYLCASSLAGTKYEQYFGPGTRLTVT.

This chain links TRBV21-1 with TRBJ2-5; TRBD2, as called in the table, went unchecked against the DNA. TRBV21-1 is a documented pseudogene. The CDR3 contains 14 residues. Written as DNA, the CDR3 is TGTGCCAGCAGCCAAAACTCCTGCCAAGAGACCCAGTACTTC. Amino acid sequence: CASSQNSCQETQYF.

The chain joins TRBV5-1 to TRBJ2-1, with D perhaps being TRBD1 or TRBD2 (5 bases each). The CDR3 spans 11 residues. V was clipped by 5 bases and J by 6 bases, with 6 bases between them. Germline V gene lookup returns CDR1 SGHRS and CDR2 YFSETQ. The CDR3 loop reads CASRGTNEQFF. As DNA, the CDR3 is TGCGCCAGCAGAGGGACCAATGAGCAGTTCTTC.

The chain is built from TRBV12-5 and TRBJ1-2, with D perhaps matching TRBD1 (5 bases). Germline V lookup: CDR1 LGHNT, CDR2 FRNRAP. This CDR3 has 14 residues. V was cut by 5 bases and J by 4 bases, with 14 bases left in between. The DNA of the CDR3 is TGTGCTAGTGGTATACCAGGGACCGCCTATGGCTACACCTTC. Its protein is CASGIPGTAYGYTF.

This chain connects TRBV28 to TRBJ2-5; D perhaps matches TRBD2 (6 bases). The CDR3 is made up of 14 amino acids. The V end lost 6 bases, the J end lost 9 bases, and 20 bases lay between the germline ends. Germline values: CDR1 MDHEN, CDR2 SYDVKM. This chain's CDR3 is CASRRTTGPGAQYF. The CDR3 region has the DNA TGTGCCAGCAGAAGGACTACCGGCCCCGGGGCCCAGTACTTC.

The gene calls are TRBV3-1 (or the pseudogene TRBV3-2) and TRBJ2-1, with unresolved D. The germline gives CDR1 LGHDT, CDR2 YNNKEL (reference sequence). The V end lost 1 base, the J end lost 2 bases, and 12 bases lay between the germline ends. The CDR3 loop spans 16 amino acids. CDR3 nucleotide sequence: TGTGCCAGCAGCCAAGCAATACGTCTAGCCTACAATGAGCAGTTCTTC. Protein: CASSQAIRLAYNEQFF.